Here is one T cell receptor beta chain with its context. Antigen unknown. This sample stems from a study of cytomegalovirus exposure and HLA in healthy donors. For the study at large: From HLA-typed donors, an early data release held tens of millions of unique TCRs. Study observations and caveats: Most TCR sequences were rare, but some public TCRs occurred in many donors.

The PCR contained 60 Vbeta and 13 Jbeta primers. Source study methods: A later analysis counted 65 million to 90 million unique TCR beta chains, some 12 million shared. The assay was immunoSEQ multiplex PCR, and TCRdb's table has in-frame clones only and misses some. V and J calls and clone size are those listed in that table; D and trimming were worked out from the DNA. The sample lists tens of thousands of clones; 81% were seen once. Healthy individuals who donated bone marrow served as the donors. The CDR3 runs to 16 residues. Germline trimming cut 3 bases from V and 1 base from J; bases unmatched to any gene: 8. Germline loops: CDR1 SGDLS, CDR2 YYNGEE.

The sample comprised PBMCs. This rearrangement joins TRBV9 to TRBJ2-7, with TRBD1 matching 9 bases. The origin of this receptor is a young woman in good health and CMV-seronegative. The CDR3 DNA is TGTGCCAGCAGCGGGTGGAGTGGGACAGGGTCCTACGAGCAGTACTTC. This gives the protein CASSGWSGTGSYEQYF.